Only one count was recorded for the clone carrying this T cell receptor beta chain. The junction departs from germline at one end; a sequencing error may be responsible. This record comes from a study of tumor and adjacent non-tumor tissue in lung cancer. At the level of the study: Stage I to III disease affected ten to eleven men and roughly five women aged roughly 30 to 80.

A modified ARM-PCR protocol with three rounds of nested PCR amplified TCRbeta. A single record per CDR3 protein comes from TCRdb applying MiXCR to the multiplex PCR reads. Of roughly 70,000 distinct CDR3 sequences in the sample, approximately 68% were seen once. The CDR3 length is 17 residues. CDR1 and CDR2 from the germline V gene are ENHRY and SYGVKD. This sample's RNA came from whole unsorted tissue. This non-tumor lung sample came from over 3 cm beyond the tumor edge. Input material: distant non-tumor lung tissue. The sequence was obtained from a woman aged 45-60 years with non-small cell lung cancer. V gene TRBV10-3 combines with J gene TRBJ1-2, with 12 bases aligning to TRBD1. Here the CDR3 reads CVISDAGQGALPYGYTF. For the CDR3, the DNA is TGTGTTATCAGTGATGCGGGACAGGGGGCGCTCCCCTATGGTTACACCTTC.